The T cell receptor beta chain under discussion was sequenced for a study of sequential checkpoint blockade in melanoma. Treatment: randomized to nivolumab then ipilimumab (arm A) or the reverse (arm B). Germline V lookup: CDR1 SGHDT, CDR2 YYEEEE. This CDR3 comprises 15 residues. The method was immunoSEQ multiplex PCR; TCRdb's version includes in-frame clones alone and lacks a portion of them. The sample has about 30,000 clones; around 90% are singletons. This receptor was identified in a human donor with melanoma. Specimen: CD8+ T cells sorted from blood (inferred from file names), collected from a patient given nivolumab and ipilimumab in sequence. The chain joins TRBV5-6 to TRBJ2-5, with D perhaps TRBD1 (5 bases). The J call is doubtful: the DNA matches TRBJ2-7 better. CDR3 loop: CASSLAQGGVYEQYF. CDR3 DNA: TGTGCCAGCAGCTTGGCGCAGGGTGGGGTATACGAGCAGTACTTC.